This T cell receptor (beta chain) emerged from a study of T cells in tumors after PD-1 blockade. Across the study: Either cemiplimab 350 mg every 2 weeks or pembrolizumab 200 mg every 3 weeks was given. Daily vismodegib 150 mg continued in a subset of anti-PD-1-treated patients. On average, peripheral blood gave 100,000 to 140,000 TCR templates and 37,000 or so unique clonotypes. Whole-study findings and limits: Peripheral recruitment is suggested, as some novel exhausted tumor clones were in pre-treatment blood.

Sequencing was performed with immunoSEQ multiplex PCR; in TCRdb, only in-frame clones are kept and a portion is missing. The sample gives around 45,000 clones, about four fifths of which show up once; 16% is in the top ten. A word on this clone: Its antigen is not known.

Germline lookup yields CDR1 SQVTM and CDR2 ANQGSEA. Between the trimmed V and J ends, which lost 2 bases and 3 bases, there was a span of 20 bases. This CDR3 is built from 16 residues. The chain carries TRBV29-1 and TRBJ2-7; no firm D call. The sequences come from PBMCs, collected before anti-PD-1 treatment. The receptor comes from a human donor with basal cell carcinoma. The CDR3 sequence is CSVESGRYTTNYEQYF. The CDR3 DNA reads as TGCAGCGTTGAATCGGGCAGATACACAACAAACTACGAGCAGTACTTC.